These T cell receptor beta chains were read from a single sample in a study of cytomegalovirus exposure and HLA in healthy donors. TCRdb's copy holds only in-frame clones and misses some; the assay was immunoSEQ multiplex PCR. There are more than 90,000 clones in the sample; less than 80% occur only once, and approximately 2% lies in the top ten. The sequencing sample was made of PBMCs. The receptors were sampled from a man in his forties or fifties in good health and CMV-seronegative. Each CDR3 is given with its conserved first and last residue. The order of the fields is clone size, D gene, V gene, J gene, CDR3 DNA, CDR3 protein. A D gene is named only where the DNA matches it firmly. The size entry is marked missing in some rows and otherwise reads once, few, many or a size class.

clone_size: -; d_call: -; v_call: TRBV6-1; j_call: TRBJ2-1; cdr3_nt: TGTGCCAGCAGTGAAGCCGGACAGTTCTACAATGAGCAGTTCTTC; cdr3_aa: CASSEAGQFYNEQFF
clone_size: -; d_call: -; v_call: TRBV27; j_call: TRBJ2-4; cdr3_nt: TGTGCCAGCAGTTGTGTACTTTTAGCCAAAAACATTCAGTACTTC; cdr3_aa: CASSCVLLAKNIQYF
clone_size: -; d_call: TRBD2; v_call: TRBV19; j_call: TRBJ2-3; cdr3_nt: TGTGCCAGTAGTATAAACGAGCGGGAGGCTAGCACAGATACGCAGTATTTT; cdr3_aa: CASSINEREASTDTQYF
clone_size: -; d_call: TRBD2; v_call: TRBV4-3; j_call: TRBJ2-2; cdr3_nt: TGCGCCAGCAGCCGGTGGGGGGGGAACACCGGGGAGCTGTTTTTT; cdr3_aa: CASSRWGGNTGELFF
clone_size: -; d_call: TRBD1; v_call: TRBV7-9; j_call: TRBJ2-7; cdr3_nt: TGTGCCAGCAGCCCGTTCGGGGACAGGGACTCCTACGAGCAGTACTTC; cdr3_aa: CASSPFGDRDSYEQYF
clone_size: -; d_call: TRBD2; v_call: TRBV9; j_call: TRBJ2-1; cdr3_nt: TGTGCCAGCAGCGTGTCGGGACTAGCGCCTGAGCAGTTCTTC; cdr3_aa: CASSVSGLAPEQFF
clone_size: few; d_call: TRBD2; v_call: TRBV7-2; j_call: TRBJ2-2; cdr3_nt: TGTGCCAGCACCCCGTTTAGCGGGATCTACACCGGGGAGCTGTTTTTT; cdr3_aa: CASTPFSGIYTGELFF
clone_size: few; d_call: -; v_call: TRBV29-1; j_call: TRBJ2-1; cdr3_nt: TGCAGCGTTGGTAGCAATGAGCAGTTCTTC; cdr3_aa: CSVGSNEQFF
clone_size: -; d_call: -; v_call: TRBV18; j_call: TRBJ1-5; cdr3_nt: TGTGCCAGCTCACCACTAGGGGATAGCAATCAGCCCCAGCATTTT; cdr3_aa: CASSPLGDSNQPQHF
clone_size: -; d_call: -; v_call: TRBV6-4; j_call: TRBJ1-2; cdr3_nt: TGTGCCAGCAGTGACTCCAATACGCGGAGCAACTATGGCTACACCTTC; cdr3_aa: CASSDSNTRSNYGYTF
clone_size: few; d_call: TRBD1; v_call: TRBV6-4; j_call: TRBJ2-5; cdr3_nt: TGTGCCAGCAGTCCGGGACAGCAGTACCAAGAGACCCAGTACTTC; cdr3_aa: CASSPGQQYQETQYF
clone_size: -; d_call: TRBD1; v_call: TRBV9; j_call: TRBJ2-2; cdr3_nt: TGTGCCAGCAGCGGTCGAGGGACAGGGGTCTGGAACACCGGGGAGCTGTTTTTT; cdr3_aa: CASSGRGTGVWNTGELFF
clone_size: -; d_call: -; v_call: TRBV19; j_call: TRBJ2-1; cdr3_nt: TGTGCCAGTACCCGGGACTCAAGCTCCTACAATGAGCAGTTCTTC; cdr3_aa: CASTRDSSSYNEQFF
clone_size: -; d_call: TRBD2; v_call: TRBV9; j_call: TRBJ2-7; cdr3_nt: TGTGCCAGCAGCGTCCTAGCGGGAGGGCCAGGGAACGAGCAGTACTTC; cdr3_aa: CASSVLAGGPGNEQYF
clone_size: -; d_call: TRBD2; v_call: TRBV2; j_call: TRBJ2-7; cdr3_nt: TGTGCCAGCAGTGAATCCAGCGGGGGTCCCTACGAGCAGTACTTC; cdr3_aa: CASSESSGGPYEQYF
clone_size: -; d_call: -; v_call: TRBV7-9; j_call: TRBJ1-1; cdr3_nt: TGTGCCAGCAGCTTAGCAGGGGCTGAAGCTTTCTTT; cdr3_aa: CASSLAGAEAFF
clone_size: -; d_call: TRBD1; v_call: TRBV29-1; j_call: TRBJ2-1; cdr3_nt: TGCAGCGTTGAACAACAGCATCGGACAGGGGGCCGGATCGATGAGCAGTTCTTC; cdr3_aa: CSVEQQHRTGGRIDEQFF
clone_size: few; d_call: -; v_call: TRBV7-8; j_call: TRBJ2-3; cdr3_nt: TGTGCCAGCAGCTTAGGACGTATGGTGCGGACAGATACGCAGTATTTT; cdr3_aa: CASSLGRMVRTDTQYF
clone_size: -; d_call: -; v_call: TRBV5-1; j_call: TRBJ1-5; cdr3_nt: TGCGCCAGCAGCCCACAGGGTAGTGAGCCCCAGCATTTT; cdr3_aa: CASSPQGSEPQHF
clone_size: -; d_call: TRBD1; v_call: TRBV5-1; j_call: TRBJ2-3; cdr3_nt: TGCGCCAGCAGCTTGGAGAGGACAGGGCTGATAGATACGCAGTATTTT; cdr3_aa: CASSLERTGLIDTQYF
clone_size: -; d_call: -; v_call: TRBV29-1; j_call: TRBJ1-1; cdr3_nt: TGCAGCGTTGAAGTTTGGCAGCGAACTTTCTTT; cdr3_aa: CSVEVWQRTFF
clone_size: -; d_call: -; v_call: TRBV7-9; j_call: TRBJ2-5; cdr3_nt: TGTGCCAGCAGCAAAGGAGTCGGGGGTGAGACCCAGTACTTC; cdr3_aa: CASSKGVGGETQYF
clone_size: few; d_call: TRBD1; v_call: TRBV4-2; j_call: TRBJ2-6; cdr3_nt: TGTGCCAGCAGCCAGGCCGGGACAGGGGATTCTTCTGGGGCCAACGTCCTGACTTTC; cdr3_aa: CASSQAGTGDSSGANVLTF
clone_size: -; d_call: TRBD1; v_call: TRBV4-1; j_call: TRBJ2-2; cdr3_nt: TGCGCCAGCAGCCAGCCGGGACAGGGGCACGGGGAGCTGTTTTTT; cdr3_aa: CASSQPGQGHGELFF
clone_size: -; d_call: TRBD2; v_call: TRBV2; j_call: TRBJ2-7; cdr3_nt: TGTGCCAGCAGCCCGACTAGCGGCGAGCAGTACTTC; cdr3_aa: CASSPTSGEQYF
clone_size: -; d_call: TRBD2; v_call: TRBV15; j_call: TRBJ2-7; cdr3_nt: TGTGCCACCAGCAGAGATGGGGGTCGGGGGGACTACGAGCAGTACTTC; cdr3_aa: CATSRDGGRGDYEQYF
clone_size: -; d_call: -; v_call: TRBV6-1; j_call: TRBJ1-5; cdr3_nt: TGTGCCAGCAGCTCCCATCAGCCCCAGCATTTT; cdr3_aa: CASSSHQPQHF
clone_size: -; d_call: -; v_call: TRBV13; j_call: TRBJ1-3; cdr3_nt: TGTGCCAGCAGCTTAGGGGGCAGGGTCAGTGGAAACACCATATATTTT; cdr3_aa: CASSLGGRVSGNTIYF
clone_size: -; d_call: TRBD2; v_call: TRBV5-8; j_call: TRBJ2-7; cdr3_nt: TGTGCCAGCAGCTTTAAAGGGCTAGCGGGGGCTGGGGGTTACGAGCAGTACTTC; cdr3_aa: CASSFKGLAGAGGYEQYF
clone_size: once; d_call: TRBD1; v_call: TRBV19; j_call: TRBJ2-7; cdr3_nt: TGTGCCAGTAGTTCCCGGGACAGGGGGTTCTACGAGCAGTACTTC; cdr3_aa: CASSSRDRGFYEQYF
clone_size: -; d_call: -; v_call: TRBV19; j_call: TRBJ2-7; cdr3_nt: TGTGCCAGTAGTACAGGGGCTAGCTCCTACGAGCAGTACTTC; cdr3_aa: CASSTGASSYEQYF
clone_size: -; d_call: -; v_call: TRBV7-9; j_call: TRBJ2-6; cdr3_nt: TGTGCCAGCAGCTTAGTTGTGGGGGGTTTTGGGGCCAACGTCCTGACTTTC; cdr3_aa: CASSLVVGGFGANVLTF
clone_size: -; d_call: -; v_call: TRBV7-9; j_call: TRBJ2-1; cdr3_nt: TGTGCCAGCAGCTCCGGGACAAACTTAGTCTATGAGCAGTTCTTC; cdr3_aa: CASSSGTNLVYEQFF
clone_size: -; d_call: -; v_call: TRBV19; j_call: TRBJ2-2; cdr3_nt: TGTGCCAGTAGTATTAATAGGGGCACCGGGGAGCTGTTTTTT; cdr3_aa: CASSINRGTGELFF
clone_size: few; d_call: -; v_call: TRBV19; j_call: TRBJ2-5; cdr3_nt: TGTGCCAGTAGTGTACAGGGTGGGCAAGAGACCCAGTACTTC; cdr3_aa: CASSVQGGQETQYF
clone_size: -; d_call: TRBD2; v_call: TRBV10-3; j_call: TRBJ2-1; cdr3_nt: TGTGCCATCAGTGGGGGGGGAGGGAGCTCCTACAATGAGCAGTTCTTC; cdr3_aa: CAISGGGGSSYNEQFF
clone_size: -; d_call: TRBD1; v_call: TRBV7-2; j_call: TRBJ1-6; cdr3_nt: TGTGCCAGCAGCTCTTCGGGACAGATAACTAATTCACCCCTCCACTTT; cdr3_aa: CASSSSGQITNSPLHF
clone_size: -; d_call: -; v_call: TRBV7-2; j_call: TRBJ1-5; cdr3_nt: TGTGCCAGCAGCTTAACTGGCAATCAGCCCCAGCATTTT; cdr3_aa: CASSLTGNQPQHF
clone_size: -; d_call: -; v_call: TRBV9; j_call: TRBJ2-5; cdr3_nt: TGTGCCAGCAGCACCGACAGAGACCCTCAAGAGACCCAGTACTTC; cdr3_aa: CASSTDRDPQETQYF
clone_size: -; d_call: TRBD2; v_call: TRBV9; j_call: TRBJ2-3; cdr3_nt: TGTGCCAGCAGTTCAAGCGGGAGTATCACAGATACGCAGTATTTT; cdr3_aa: CASSSSGSITDTQYF
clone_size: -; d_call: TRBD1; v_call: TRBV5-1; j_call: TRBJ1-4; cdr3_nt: TGCGCCAGCAGCGTGCTGCAGGGGGCAACTAATGAAAAACTGTTTTTT; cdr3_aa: CASSVLQGATNEKLFF
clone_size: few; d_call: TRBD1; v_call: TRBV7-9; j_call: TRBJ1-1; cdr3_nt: TGTGCCAGCAGCTTAGTGACAGGGATCGCTGAAGCTTTCTTT; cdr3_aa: CASSLVTGIAEAFF
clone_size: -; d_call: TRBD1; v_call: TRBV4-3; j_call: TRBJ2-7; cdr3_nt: TGCGCCAGCAGCCAAGCTTCTGGACAGGGTTACGAGCAGTACTTC; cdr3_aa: CASSQASGQGYEQYF
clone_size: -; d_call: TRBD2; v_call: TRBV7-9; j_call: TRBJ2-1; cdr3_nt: TGTGCCAGCGCCTGGGCGGGGGGAGGCGATGAGCAGTTCTTC; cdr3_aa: CASAWAGGGDEQFF
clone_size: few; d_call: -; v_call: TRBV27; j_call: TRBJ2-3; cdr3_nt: TGTGCCAGCAGTTATTATAGCGGAGGGGATGGTAGGGGTACGCAGTATTTT; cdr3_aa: CASSYYSGGDGRGTQYF
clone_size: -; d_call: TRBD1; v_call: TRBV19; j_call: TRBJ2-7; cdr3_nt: TGTGCCAGTAGAATTAGCGACAGGGTAGGCTACGAGCAGTACTTC; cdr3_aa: CASRISDRVGYEQYF
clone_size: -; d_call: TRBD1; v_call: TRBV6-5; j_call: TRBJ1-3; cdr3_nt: TGTGCCAGCAGTTGGGACAGTTTCTCTGGAAACACCATATATTTT; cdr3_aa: CASSWDSFSGNTIYF
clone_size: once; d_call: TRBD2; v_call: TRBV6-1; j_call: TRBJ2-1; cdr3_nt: TGTGCCAGCAGAGAAATATCAGCGGGACTCTACAATGAGCAGTTCTTC; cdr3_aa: CASREISAGLYNEQFF
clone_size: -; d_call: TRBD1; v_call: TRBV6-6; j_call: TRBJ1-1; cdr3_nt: TGTGCCAGCAGTTACTCCAACAGGGGACTGAAAGGAGCTTTCTTT; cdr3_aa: CASSYSNRGLKGAFF
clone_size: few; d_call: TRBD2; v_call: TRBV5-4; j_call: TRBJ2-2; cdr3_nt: TGTGCCAGCAGCGAACCACTAGCGAGAACGAACACCGGGGAGCTGTTTTTT; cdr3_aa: CASSEPLARTNTGELFF
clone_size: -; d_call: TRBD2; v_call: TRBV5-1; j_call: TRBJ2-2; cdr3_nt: TGCGCCAGTACTAGCGGGGGGCTATCGACCGGGGAGCTGTTTTTT; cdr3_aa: CASTSGGLSTGELFF
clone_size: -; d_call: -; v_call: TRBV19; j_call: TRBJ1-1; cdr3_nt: TGTGCCAGTAGTATTGGTTTTCGAGGGGGCACTGAAGCTTTCTTT; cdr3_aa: CASSIGFRGGTEAFF
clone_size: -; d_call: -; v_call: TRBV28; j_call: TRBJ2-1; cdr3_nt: TGTGCCAGCAGTTTATGGGGGGCGGGAGACATGTACAATGAGCAGTTCTTC; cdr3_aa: CASSLWGAGDMYNEQFF
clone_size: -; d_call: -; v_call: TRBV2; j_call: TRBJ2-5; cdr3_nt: TGTGCCAGCACCCCACAATGGCAAGAGACCCAGTACTTC; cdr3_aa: CASTPQWQETQYF
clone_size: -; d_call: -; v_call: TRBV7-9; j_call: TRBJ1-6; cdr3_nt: TGTGCCAGCAGCTTAGGACAGGAGGTTTCACCCCTCCACTTT; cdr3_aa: CASSLGQEVSPLHF
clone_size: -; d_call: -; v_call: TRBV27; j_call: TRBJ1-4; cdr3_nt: TGTGCCAGCAGTCTCAGGTTTGGTAATGAAAAACTGTTTTTT; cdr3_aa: CASSLRFGNEKLFF
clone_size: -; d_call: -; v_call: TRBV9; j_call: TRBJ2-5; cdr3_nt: TGTGCCAGCAGCGTGATACAGGGTTTCCAAGAGACCCAGTACTTC; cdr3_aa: CASSVIQGFQETQYF
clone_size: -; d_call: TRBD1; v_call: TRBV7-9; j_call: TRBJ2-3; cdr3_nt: TGTTCCAGCAGCTTAGAGGTGCTGACAGGGGAGTCAGATACGCAGTATTTT; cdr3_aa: CSSSLEVLTGESDTQYF
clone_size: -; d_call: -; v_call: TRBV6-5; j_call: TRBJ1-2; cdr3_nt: TGTGCCAGCAGTCCCCGACCGGGTAATGGCTACACCTTC; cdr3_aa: CASSPRPGNGYTF
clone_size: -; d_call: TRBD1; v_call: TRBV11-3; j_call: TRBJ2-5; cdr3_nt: TGTGCCAGCAGCCTTCGACAGGGGGAAGAGACCCAGTACTTC; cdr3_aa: CASSLRQGEETQYF